This T cell receptor beta chain was sequenced in a study of blood T cells in healthy people across ages (dated by TCRdb to the mid-2010s). For the wider study: In model experiments, template switching captured roughly one uniquely barcoded TCR beta cDNA molecule for every two T cells. To track age-related changes in TCR beta repertoire diversity, the study relied on deep sequencing normalized with unique cDNA molecular identifiers. Donors were grouped into four age groups: young (average approximately 16 years), middle-aged (39), aged (roughly 62) and long-lived (about 89). To avoid experimental bias, donors of different ages were distributed randomly across sequencing lanes. The study analyzed two additional independent replicas of 1 million unique cDNA reads from the same blood draw for two donors, one aged 18 to 30 and one aged 80 or older.

V sheds 7 bases and J sheds 2 bases, leaving 14 bases between their ends. From cysteine to phenylalanine, the CDR3 is 14 amino acids long. Only the CDR3 region is kept as DNA, spanning 42 bases read in frame from base 1. The CDR1 and CDR2 encoded by the germline V gene are SNHLY and FYNNEI. The library was produced with 5' RACE. The instrument given in TCRdb is Illumina HiSeq 2500. The second PCR ran for roughly 7 to 12 cycles and used a J-beta primer mix along with a sample-barcoded 5' primer. A template-switch 5' adaptor carrying 12 random nucleotides introduced a unique molecular identifier onto each TCR beta cDNA molecule. At least 3 million CDR3-containing paired-end reads were obtained from each sample. The Mint cDNA synthesis kit, primed by a TRBC-specific oligonucleotide, was used to synthesize first-strand cDNA from all RNA. Following uracil-DNA glycosylase treatment, a first 18-cycle PCR with universal primers M1SS and BC2_uni_R was performed on all cDNA. The source study handled its data this way. For normalization, 1 million high-quality reads were randomly selected from each sample, with every read carrying a distinct molecular identifier. Instead of being binned into consensus sequences, reads with shared molecular identifiers were discarded. MiTCR, set to a Q25 quality threshold and the strictest error-elimination algorithm, was used for CDR3 identification, clonotype clustering and error correction. A nonparametric unseen species model with Euler transformation was used to estimate a lower bound on total TCR beta diversity. The public sequencing data were trimmed at Q25 with fastp and processed into clonotypes with MiXCR by TCRdb, which kept only in-frame beta chains. Entries are consolidated by CDR3 protein sequence, retaining the most common genes and DNA. These V and J calls are TCRdb output, not the study's own analysis. Here the sample has more than 1.4 million distinct CDR3 sequences; roughly 40% occur a single time. Jointly, the top ten make up less than 8% of the sample.

The 39 donors, aged roughly 6 to 100 years, were systemically healthy Caucasian individuals from Russia. Each donor gave 9 to 10 milliliters of peripheral blood, collected into EDTA-treated Vacutainer tubes. Ficoll-Paque density-gradient centrifugation was used to isolate PBMCs, with at least 6 million obtained per sample. Trizol reagent was used to extract total RNA from the PBMCs, yielding at least 5.5 micrograms per sample. Naive CD45RAhigh/CD27high T cell percentages were measured by flow cytometry on a PBMC aliquot from every donor. Paper-wide results and their limitations: The percentage of naive T cells measured by flow cytometry correlated strongly with observed TCR beta diversity. Total diversity estimates from one million sequenced T cells were considered lower bounds and underestimates. Because the CMV infection status of the donors was unknown, age-related changes in expanded clonotypes may potentially have been confounded. Compared with the aged group, more naive CD4+ T cells, fewer expanded clones and increased TCR diversity were shown by the long-lived group, suggesting age selection. As age increased, observed TCR beta diversity per million T cells dropped in a roughly linear way, and a significant reduction was already evident by age about 40. Since profiling was done on bulk unsorted PBMCs, naive and antigen-experienced compartments could not be conclusively compared.

Note on this clonotype: The antigen this receptor binds is unknown. Base qualities are not at hand, and no much larger clone is one base apart.

The chain is assembled from TRBV2 and TRBJ2-5; matching of 6 bases hints at TRBD1 as the D gene. This TCR derives from a woman younger than 30 in good health. Sample: blood. The nucleotide sequence reads as follows: TGTGCCAGCAATATACAGGGAAATCAAGAGACCCAGTACTTC. The encoded protein is CASNIQGNQETQYF.